This T cell receptor (beta chain) was recovered during a study of Graves' ophthalmopathy and Graves' hyperthyroidism. The sample holds many counts of this clonotype. Included hyperthyroidism patients were aged 18 to 65 and newly diagnosed (under 2 months' duration). Other autoimmune diseases, uncontrolled infections, pregnancy and lactation each led to patient exclusion. Diagnosis relied on clinical symptoms, serum thyroxine, TRAb, thyroid ultrasound and orbital computed tomography. Sampling over 8 ml of fresh peripheral blood provided the PBMCs. The CDR3 covers 14 residues. The germline V gene encodes CDR1 SGHVS and CDR2 FNYEAQ. With V trimmed by 1 base and J by 5 bases, 5 bases remained unmatched. TCR beta CDR3 regions were amplified from RNA transcripts. The first round was an RT-PCR with HTBI primers, and the second round was a multiplex PCR. Using its own MiXCR run on the multiplex PCR reads, TCRdb lists one record per CDR3 protein. Of 40,000 or so distinct CDR3 sequences in the sample, roughly 50% were seen once.

This TCR was recovered from an adult woman with stable Graves' hyperthyroidism. The V gene is TRBV7-6, the J gene TRBJ2-7; 7 bases agree with TRBD1. Sequencing used peripheral blood. The CDR3: CASSLVGGQDEQYF. The CDR3 DNA reads TGTGCCAGCAGCTTAGTAGGGGGCCAGGACGAGCAGTACTTC.